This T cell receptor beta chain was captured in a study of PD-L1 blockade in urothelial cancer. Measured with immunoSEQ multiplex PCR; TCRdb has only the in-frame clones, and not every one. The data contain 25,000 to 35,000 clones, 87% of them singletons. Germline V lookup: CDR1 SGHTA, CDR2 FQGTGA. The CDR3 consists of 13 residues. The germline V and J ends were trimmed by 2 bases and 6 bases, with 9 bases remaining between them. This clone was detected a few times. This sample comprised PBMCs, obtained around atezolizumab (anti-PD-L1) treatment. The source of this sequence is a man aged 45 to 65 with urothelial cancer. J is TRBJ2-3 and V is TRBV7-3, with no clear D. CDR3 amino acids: CASSLRSRDTQYF. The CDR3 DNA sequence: TGTGCCAGCAGCTTACGGTCCCGGGATACGCAGTATTTT.